In its sample, the clone carrying this T cell receptor (beta chain) was seen once. The CDR3 is made up of 14 amino acids. Trimming left V 0 bases short and J 3 bases short, with 9 bases between. Germline V gene lookup returns CDR1 SGHNT and CDR2 YYREEE (reference sequence). Produced via immunoSEQ multiplex PCR; TCRdb's table is partial and in-frame only. The sample yields 100,000 or so clones, 90% seen once. This sample was included in a study of OX40 agonist ivuxolimab in advanced cancers. In the study overall: Partial responses were observed in three patients, of whom one had hepatocellular carcinoma and two had cutaneous melanoma.

Sequencing used CD4+ or CD8+ T cells sorted from blood, obtained in a trial of the OX40 agonist ivuxolimab. This receptor was identified in an adult with an advanced solid tumor such as melanoma, head and neck, liver or kidney cancer. The genes are TRBV5-4 and TRBJ1-2, with D perhaps matching TRBD1 (5 bases). DNA of the CDR3: TGTGCCAGCAGCTTGGTGGGGACGGACTATGGCTACACCTTC. It yields the protein CASSLVGTDYGYTF.